The present TCR beta chain was sequenced within a study of OX40 agonist ivuxolimab in advanced cancers. Turning to the study itself: Participants, approximately 81% male, averaged about 59 years of age, ranging from about 20 to 79.

Generated by immunoSEQ multiplex PCR, the TCRdb table keeps only in-frame clones and is missing some. The table records tens of thousands of clones, approximately 87% of them present only once. The CDR3 length is 15 residues. Per the germline V gene, CDR1 is SGHRS and CDR2 is YFSETQ. V lost 2 bases and J lost 2; bases outside the gene matches: 4. V and J are TRBV5-1 and TRBJ2-3, with 8 bases that match TRBD2. The material was CD4+ or CD8+ T cells sorted from blood, obtained in a trial of the OX40 agonist ivuxolimab. The receptor was derived from an adult with an advanced solid tumor such as melanoma, head and neck, liver or kidney cancer. The CDR3 bases are TGCGCCAGCAGCTTCCAGCGGGGGCTCACAGATACGCAGTATTTT. Its protein product is CASSFQRGLTDTQYF.